A selection of T cell receptor beta chains follows, all from one sample in a study of cytomegalovirus exposure and HLA in healthy donors. Generated by immunoSEQ multiplex PCR, the TCRdb table keeps only in-frame clones and is missing some. This sample has roughly 150,000 clones; over 80% occur once, and the top ten carry approximately 1.5%. Material for sequencing was PBMCs. Receptor source: a woman younger than 35 in good health and CMV-seronegative. CDR3s leave out the opening cysteine and the closing phenylalanine or tryptophan.

J gene,V gene,CDR3 protein
TRBJ2-7,TRBV4-1,ASSPIGRQGIDYEQY
TRBJ2-1,TRBV2,ASSKLAGGDEQF
TRBJ2-2,TRBV5-4,ASSSPPGTWNTGELF
TRBJ1-5,TRBV19,ASSIGQNNQPQH
TRBJ2-1,TRBV11-3,ASSLGSTGGPYNKQF
TRBJ2-7,TRBV5-1,ASSLDRGYGRPY
TRBJ1-1,TRBV20-1,SGEMNTEAF
TRBJ2-5,TRBV7-2,ASSPRDYPGETQY
TRBJ2-2,TRBV7-7,ASSLTGNTGELF
TRBJ2-1,TRBV9,ASSVIQGARNEQF
TRBJ2-7,TRBV10-1,ASSLGVEQY
TRBJ1-2,TRBV7-3,ASRVGPSSNYGYT
TRBJ2-7,TRBV28,ASSSLSWKGQPPRH
TRBJ1-1,TRBV6-5,ASSYSGQGLTEAF
TRBJ1-3,TRBV7-9,SSSPKTGISGNTIY
TRBJ1-2,TRBV30,AWIAGSPDYGYT
TRBJ1-5,TRBV7-9,ASSGGITGRPQH
TRBJ1-1,TRBV27,ASSFTGGLGTEAF
TRBJ1-1,TRBV6-5,ASSYSRHQNTEAF
TRBJ2-5,TRBV19,ASSITGQSVGETQY
TRBJ1-1,TRBV6-4,ASSVLWNTEAF
TRBJ1-1,TRBV6-5,ASSYYGTGGSEAF
TRBJ2-2,TRBV30,AWRVAGGETGELF
TRBJ1-2,TRBV7-9,ASSQDEERNYGYT
TRBJ1-1,TRBV6-5,ASRASTGNTEAF
TRBJ2-6,TRBV18,ASSPSWSVSGANVLT
TRBJ1-2,TRBV5-4,ASSHGSQGLNYGYT
TRBJ2-5,TRBV28,ASSPSGTPEETQY
TRBJ2-5,TRBV6-5,ASRAAGAWGETQY
TRBJ2-6,TRBV19,ATQRTTISGANVLT
TRBJ1-1,TRBV30,AGTRGERTEAF
TRBJ2-3,TRBV5-1,ASSFGGHRDTQY
TRBJ1-2,TRBV6-1,ASRVGGRGGYT
TRBJ2-5,TRBV2,ASKMGQGEETQY
TRBJ1-5,TRBV7-9,ASSYSTGDQPQH
TRBJ2-1,TRBV7-9,ASSHGTGGACEQF
TRBJ1-5,TRBV27,ASSFRGPNQPQH
TRBJ1-5,TRBV11-3,ASSSNPGQPQH
TRBJ1-2,TRBV2,ASSELRRAGGYT